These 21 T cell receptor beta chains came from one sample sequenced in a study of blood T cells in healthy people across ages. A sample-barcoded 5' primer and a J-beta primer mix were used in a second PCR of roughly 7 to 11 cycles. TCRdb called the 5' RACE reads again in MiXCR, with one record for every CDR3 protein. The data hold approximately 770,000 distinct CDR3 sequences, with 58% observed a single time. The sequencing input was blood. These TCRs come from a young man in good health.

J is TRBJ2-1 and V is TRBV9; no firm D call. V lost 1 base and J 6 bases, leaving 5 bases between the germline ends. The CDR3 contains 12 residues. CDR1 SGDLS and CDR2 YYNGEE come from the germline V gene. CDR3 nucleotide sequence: TGTGCCAGCAGCGTATCTTTCAATGAGCAGTTCTTC. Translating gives CASSVSFNEQFF.

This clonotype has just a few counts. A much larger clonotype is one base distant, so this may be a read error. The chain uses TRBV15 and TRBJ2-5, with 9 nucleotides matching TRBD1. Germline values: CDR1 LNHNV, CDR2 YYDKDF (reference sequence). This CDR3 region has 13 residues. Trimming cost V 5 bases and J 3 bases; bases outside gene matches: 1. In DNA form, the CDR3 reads TGTGCCACCAGCCGGGACAGGGAAGAGACCCAGTACTTC. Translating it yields CATSRDREETQYF.

DNA of the CDR3: TGCAGTGCTAGACTAGCGGGAGGGCGTGGAGTAGAGACCCAGTACTTC. It specifies CSARLAGGRGVETQYF. The chain employs TRBV20-1 and TRBJ2-5; 12 bases are a match to TRBD2. Germline CDR1 is DFQATT and CDR2 is SNEGSKA (reference sequence). Trimming removed 2 bases from V and 4 bases from J; junction bases left unmatched: 8. The CDR3 runs 16 residues.

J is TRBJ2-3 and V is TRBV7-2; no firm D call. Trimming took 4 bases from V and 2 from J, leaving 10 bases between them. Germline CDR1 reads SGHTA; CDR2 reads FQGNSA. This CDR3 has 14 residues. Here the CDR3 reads CASSSVRNTDTQYF. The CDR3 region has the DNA TGTGCCAGCAGCTCAGTACGAAACACAGATACGCAGTATTTT.

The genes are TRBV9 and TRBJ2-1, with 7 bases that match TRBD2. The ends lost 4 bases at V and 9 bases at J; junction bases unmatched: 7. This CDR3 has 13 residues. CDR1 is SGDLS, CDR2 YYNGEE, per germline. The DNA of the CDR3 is TGTGCCAGCAGCAAGCGAGGGGAGGGTGAGCAGTTCTTC. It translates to CASSKRGEGEQFF.

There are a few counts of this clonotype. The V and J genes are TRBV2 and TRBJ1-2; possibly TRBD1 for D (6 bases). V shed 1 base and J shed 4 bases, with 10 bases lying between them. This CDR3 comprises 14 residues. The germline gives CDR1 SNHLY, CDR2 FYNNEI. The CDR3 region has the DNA TGTGCCAGCAGTGAAGGGCAGGGGACCTATGGCTACACCTTC. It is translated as CASSEGQGTYGYTF.

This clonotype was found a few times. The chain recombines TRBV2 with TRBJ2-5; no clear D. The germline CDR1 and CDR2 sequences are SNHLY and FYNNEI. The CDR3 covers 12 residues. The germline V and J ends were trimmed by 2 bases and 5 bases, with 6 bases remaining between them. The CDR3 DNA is TGTGCCAGCAGTGAACTAGTGGAGACCCAGTACTTC. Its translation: CASSELVETQYF.

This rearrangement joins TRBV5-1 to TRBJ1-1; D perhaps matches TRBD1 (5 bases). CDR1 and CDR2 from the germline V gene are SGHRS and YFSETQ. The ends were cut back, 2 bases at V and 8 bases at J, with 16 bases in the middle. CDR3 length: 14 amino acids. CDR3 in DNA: TGCGCCAGCAGCTTATCAGGACAAGCCAGGGAAGCTTTCTTT. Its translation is CASSLSGQAREAFF.

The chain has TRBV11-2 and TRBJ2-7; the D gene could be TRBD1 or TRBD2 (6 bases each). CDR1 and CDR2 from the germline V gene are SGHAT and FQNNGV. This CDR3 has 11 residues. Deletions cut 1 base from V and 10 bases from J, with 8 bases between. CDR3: CASSLAGAQYF. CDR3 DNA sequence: TGTGCCAGCAGCTTAGCGGGGGCCCAGTACTTC.

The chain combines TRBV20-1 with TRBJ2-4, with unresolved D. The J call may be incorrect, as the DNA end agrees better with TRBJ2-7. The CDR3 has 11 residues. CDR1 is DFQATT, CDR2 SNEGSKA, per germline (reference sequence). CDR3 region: CSAREQYEQYF. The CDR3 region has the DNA TGCAGTGCTAGAGAGCAGTACGAGCAGTACTTC.

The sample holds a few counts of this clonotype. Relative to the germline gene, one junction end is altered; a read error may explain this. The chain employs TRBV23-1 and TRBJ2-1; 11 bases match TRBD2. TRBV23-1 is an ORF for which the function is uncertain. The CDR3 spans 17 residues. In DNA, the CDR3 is TGCGCCAGCAGTAAATCCGGGACTAGCGGTCCCCATCAGGTGCAGTTCTTC. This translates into CASSKSGTSGPHQVQFF.

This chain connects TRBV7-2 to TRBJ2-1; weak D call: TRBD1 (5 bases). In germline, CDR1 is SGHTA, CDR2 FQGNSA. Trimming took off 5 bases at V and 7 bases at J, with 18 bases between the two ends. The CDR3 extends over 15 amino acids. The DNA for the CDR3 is TGTGCCAGCAGCCGTCAGGGAAATCTCAGGAATGAGCAGTTCTTC. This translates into CASSRQGNLRNEQFF.

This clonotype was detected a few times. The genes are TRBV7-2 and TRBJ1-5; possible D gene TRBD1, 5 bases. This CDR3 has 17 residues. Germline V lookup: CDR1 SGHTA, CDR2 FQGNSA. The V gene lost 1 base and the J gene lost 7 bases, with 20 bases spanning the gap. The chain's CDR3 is CASSLGGSSGGGQPQHF. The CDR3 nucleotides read TGTGCCAGCAGCTTAGGAGGGAGTTCGGGGGGGGGACAGCCCCAGCATTTT.

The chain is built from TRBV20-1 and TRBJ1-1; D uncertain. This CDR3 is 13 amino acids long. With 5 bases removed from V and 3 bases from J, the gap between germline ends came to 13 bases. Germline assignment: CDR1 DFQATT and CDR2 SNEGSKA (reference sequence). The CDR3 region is CSAPDGPDTEAFF. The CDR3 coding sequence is TGCAGTGCTCCTGATGGACCTGACACTGAAGCTTTCTTT.

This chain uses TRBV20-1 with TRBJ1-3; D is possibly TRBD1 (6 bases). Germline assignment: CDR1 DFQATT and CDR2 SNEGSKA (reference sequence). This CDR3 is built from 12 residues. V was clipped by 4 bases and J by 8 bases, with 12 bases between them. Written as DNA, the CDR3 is TGCAGTGCTATGAAACAGGGTCACACCATATATTTT. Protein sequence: CSAMKQGHTIYF.

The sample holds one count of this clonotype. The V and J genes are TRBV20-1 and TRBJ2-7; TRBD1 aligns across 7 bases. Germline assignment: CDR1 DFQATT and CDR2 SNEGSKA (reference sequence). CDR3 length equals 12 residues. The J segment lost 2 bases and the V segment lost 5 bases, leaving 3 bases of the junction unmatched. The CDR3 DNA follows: TGCAGTGCTTACAGGGGTACCTACGAGCAGTACTTC. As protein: CSAYRGTYEQYF.

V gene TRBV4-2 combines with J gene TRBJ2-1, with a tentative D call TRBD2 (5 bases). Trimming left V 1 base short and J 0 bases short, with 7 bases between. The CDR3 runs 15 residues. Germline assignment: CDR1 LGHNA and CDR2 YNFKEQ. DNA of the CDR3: TGTGCCAGCAGCCAAGGGCTAGCCTCCTACAATGAGCAGTTCTTC. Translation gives CASSQGLASYNEQFF.

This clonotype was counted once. The CDR3 sequence is CASSLRTSGIPDTQYF. The CDR3 DNA is TGTGCCAGCAGCCTACGGACTAGCGGGATCCCGGATACGCAGTATTTT. The genes are TRBV11-2 and TRBJ2-3, with 12 nucleotides matching TRBD2. Germline lookup yields CDR1 SGHAT and CDR2 FQNNGV. Trimming at V came to 5 bases and at J to 6 bases, leaving 9 bases not matched to a gene. The CDR3 totals 16 residues.

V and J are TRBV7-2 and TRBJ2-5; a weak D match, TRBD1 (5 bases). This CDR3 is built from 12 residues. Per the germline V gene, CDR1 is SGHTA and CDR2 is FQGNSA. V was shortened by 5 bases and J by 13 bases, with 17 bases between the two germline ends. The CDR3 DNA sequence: TGTGCCAGCAGCCCTTGGACACCGTCAGTGTACTTC. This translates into CASSPWTPSVYF.

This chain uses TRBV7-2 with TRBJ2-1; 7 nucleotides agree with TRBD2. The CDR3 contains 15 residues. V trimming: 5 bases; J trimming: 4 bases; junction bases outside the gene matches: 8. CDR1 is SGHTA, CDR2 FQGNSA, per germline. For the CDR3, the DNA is TGTGCCAGCAGCCATAATATGGGGGGGTACAATGAGCAGTTCTTC. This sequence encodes CASSHNMGGYNEQFF.

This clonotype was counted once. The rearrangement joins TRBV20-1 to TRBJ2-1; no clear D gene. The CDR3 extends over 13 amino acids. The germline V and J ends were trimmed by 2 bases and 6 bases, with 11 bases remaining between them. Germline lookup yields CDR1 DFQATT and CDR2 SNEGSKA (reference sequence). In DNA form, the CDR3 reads TGCAGTGCTAGAACCGGGTTCAGCAATGAGCAGTTCTTC. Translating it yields CSARTGFSNEQFF.